These 30 T cell receptor beta chains were all obtained from the same sample, sequenced in a study of blood T cells in healthy people across ages (dated by TCRdb to the mid-2010s). Receptor libraries were prepared by 5' RACE. The reads were generated on an Illumina HiSeq 2500. The second PCR ran for about 6 to 12 cycles and used a J-beta primer mix along with a sample-barcoded 5' primer. In TCRdb, the public reads were trimmed at Q25 with fastp and aligned with MiXCR, with productive beta chains retained. For every CDR3 protein sequence, its rows merge into one entry that carries the most common genes and DNA. Here the sample has approximately 1.5 million distinct CDR3 sequences; about 32% occur a single time. Around 11% of the sample is held by the ten biggest clonotypes. Sequencing was performed on blood. The source of these receptors is a woman aged 25 to 45 in good health.

This clonotype appeared once. One junction end disagrees with the germline gene, perhaps due to a read error. V and J are TRBV6-1 and TRBJ1-2; tentative D call: TRBD1 (6 bases). This CDR3 region has 15 residues. Germline V gene sequence: CDR1 MNHNS, CDR2 SASEGT. The CDR3 sequence: CVSSEPRTVTYGYTF. The CDR3, as DNA: TGTGTCAGCAGTGAACCGCGGACAGTAACCTATGGCTACACCTTC.

The J gene is TRBJ1-2, the V gene TRBV5-1; D might be TRBD1 (5 bases). V lost 2 bases, J lost 4 bases, and 15 bases lay in between. CDR1 SGHRS and CDR2 YFSETQ come from the germline V gene. The CDR3 is 15 residues long. The chain's CDR3 is CASSLVYKGTYGYTF. Written as DNA, the CDR3 is TGCGCCAGCAGCTTAGTATATAAGGGGACCTATGGCTACACCTTC.

About this clonotype itself: A junction end diverges from the germline sequence, so it may reflect a read error. The chain employs TRBV14 and TRBJ1-2; TRBD1 matches at 7 bases. Germline values: CDR1 SGHDN, CDR2 FVKESK. This CDR3 comprises 13 residues. The CDR3 protein is CASSRDSNCGYTF. The CDR3 nucleotides read TGTGCCAGCAGCCGGGACAGCAACTGTGGCTACACCTTC. Complete variable domain (other parts from reference TRBV14 and TRBJ1-2): EAGVTQFPSHSVIEKGQTVTLRCDPISGHDNLYWYRRVMGKEIKFLLHFVKESKQDESGMPNNRFLAERTGGTYSTLKVQPAELEDSGVYFCASSRDSNCGYTFGSGTRLTVV.

This clonotype was counted between two and nine times. This chain links TRBV24-1 with TRBJ2-5; 7 nucleotides line up with TRBD1. With 3 bases clipped from V and 11 bases from J, the junction kept 5 bases outside the gene matches. CDR1 is KGHDR, CDR2 SFDVKD, per germline. The CDR3 runs 12 residues. The DNA for the CDR3 is TGTGCCACCAGTGATCCAGGGACAGTTCAGTACTTC. It codes for CATSDPGTVQYF.

The rearrangement joins TRBV7-9 to TRBJ1-2; weak D call: TRBD1 (5 bases). Germline V gene data show CDR1 as SEHNR and CDR2 as FQNEAQ (reference sequence). This CDR3 spans 14 amino acids. Trimming cost V 6 bases and J 2 bases, with 13 bases left between them. The CDR3 spells CASRPEGINYGYTF. The DNA of the CDR3 is TGTGCCAGCAGGCCCGAGGGGATAAACTATGGCTACACCTTC.

The J gene is TRBJ2-5, the V gene TRBV11-2; maybe TRBD1 (6 bases). From germline, CDR1 is SGHAT and CDR2 FQNNGV. The V and J ends lost 5 bases and 5 bases respectively, with 15 bases between them. The CDR3 runs 14 residues. Written as DNA, the CDR3 is TGTGCCAGCAGCCGATTCAGGGGAAGCGAGACCCAGTACTTC. Its translation is CASSRFRGSETQYF.

This sequence joins TRBV24-1 and TRBJ2-5; 10 bases are shared with TRBD2. The last part of the DNA fits TRBJ2-7 better; the J call may be wrong. The CDR3 has 13 residues. Per the germline V gene, CDR1 is KGHDR and CDR2 is SFDVKD. CDR3 DNA sequence: TGTGCCACCAGCCCAAGCGGGAGGGGCGAGCAGTACTTC. Translated: CATSPSGRGEQYF.

Written as DNA, the CDR3 is TGTGCCAGCAACGATAACGGGGGTAATGAAAAACTGTTTTTT. This translates into CASNDNGGNEKLFF. The chain recombines TRBV3-1 with TRBJ1-4; D is possibly TRBD1 (5 bases). The CDR3 sequence is 14 residues long. V shed 7 bases and J shed 4 bases, with 13 bases lying between them. Germline CDR1 LGHDT, CDR2 YNNKEL (reference sequence). The variable domain in full, with the rest retrieved from reference TRBV3-1 and TRBJ1-4, is DTAVSQTPKYLVTQMGNDKSIKCEQNLGHDTMYWYKQDSKKFLKIMFSYNNKELIINETVPNRFSPKSPDKAHLNLHINSLELGDSAVYFCASNDNGGNEKLFFGSGTQLSVL.

V gene TRBV6-6 combines with J gene TRBJ2-2; 7 bases match TRBD2. CDR1 and CDR2 from the germline V gene are MNHNY and SVGAGI (reference sequence). V shed 4 bases and J 4 bases; nucleotides not matched to a gene: 9. This CDR3 spans 16 amino acids. CDR3 region: CASSSSERGSTGELFF. The CDR3 DNA is TGTGCCAGCAGTTCCTCCGAGCGGGGAAGCACCGGGGAGCTGTTTTTT.

This clonotype was counted a few times. This chain joins TRBV20-1 and TRBJ2-1; the D is unclear. The germline CDR1 and CDR2 sequences are DFQATT and SNEGSKA (reference sequence). With 3 bases removed from V and 3 bases from J, the gap between germline ends came to 15 bases. This CDR3 is built from 15 residues. CDR3 DNA sequence: TGCAGTGCTAGGGTTCCAAACCTAAACTACAATGAGCAGTTCTTC. It specifies CSARVPNLNYNEQFF.

Details on this clonotype: With a much larger clone just one base away, this may be a read error. The chain employs TRBV29-1 and TRBJ2-7; 7 bases are a match to TRBD1. The ends lost 3 bases at V and 8 bases at J; junction bases unmatched: 4. There are 11 residues in the CDR3. Germline values: CDR1 SQVTM, CDR2 ANQGSEA. The DNA of the CDR3 is TGCAGCGTTGATACAGGGGCCAAGCAGTACTTC. Encoded protein: CSVDTGAKQYF.

V and J are TRBV12-3 or TRBV12-4 and TRBJ1-2; tentative D call: TRBD1 (6 bases). Between the trimmed V and J ends, which lost 3 bases and 1 base, there was a span of 9 bases. The CDR3 has 14 amino acids. Here the CDR3 reads CASSLGAVNYGYTF. CDR3 DNA: TGTGCCAGCAGTTTGGGGGCGGTTAACTATGGCTACACCTTC.

The gene calls are TRBV6-2 or TRBV6-3 and TRBJ2-7; perhaps D is TRBD1 or TRBD2 (5 bases each). Trimming left V 7 bases short and J 6 bases short, with 19 bases between. Germline assignment: CDR1 MNHEY and CDR2 SVGEGT. The CDR3 consists of 14 residues. CDR3 nucleotides: TGTGCCAGCACCACGGGGCCCTCCTCCCCCGAGCAGTACTTC. Amino acids: CASTTGPSSPEQYF.

The V gene is TRBV18, the J gene TRBJ1-1; 7 bases agree with TRBD1. CDR1 and CDR2 from the germline V gene are KGHSH and LQKENI. The CDR3 has 15 amino acids. Unmatched junction bases numbered 9, after V lost 3 bases and J lost 5 bases. The CDR3 coding sequence is TGTGCCAGCTCACCGCCAACAGGGGATGGGACTGAAGCTTTCTTT. It specifies CASSPPTGDGTEAFF.

There are a few counts of this clonotype. This rearrangement joins TRBV20-1 to TRBJ1-5; the D gene is possibly TRBD1 (6 bases). Trimming left V 5 bases short and J 6 bases short, with 14 bases between. Germline CDR1 and CDR2: DFQATT and SNEGSKA (reference sequence). The CDR3 length is 13 residues. CDR3 region: CSAALQGRQPQHF. The CDR3 DNA reads TGCAGTGCTGCACTACAGGGTCGTCAGCCCCAGCATTTT.

This clonotype was counted once. The V gene is TRBV24-1, the J gene TRBJ1-6; 7 bases line up with TRBD1. This CDR3 has 12 residues. V shed 9 bases, J shed 9 bases, and the junction held 4 bases outside the gene matches. CDR1 is KGHDR and CDR2 is SFDVKD in the germline V gene. The CDR3 is CATRQGVSPLHF. CDR3 bases: TGTGCCACCCGACAGGGTGTTTCACCCCTCCACTTT.

This clonotype was counted at least ten times. This chain connects TRBV4-1 to TRBJ2-7, with D possibly being TRBD2 (5 bases). Germline CDR1 reads MGHRA; CDR2 reads YSYEKL. V lost 0 bases, J lost 3 bases, and 18 bases lay in between. CDR3 length: 17 amino acids. The CDR3 region has the DNA TGCGCCAGCAGCCAAGAGGGGAACTGGCTAGCAATCTACGAGCAGTACTTC. This translates into CASSQEGNWLAIYEQYF.

This clonotype was observed a few times. The V gene is TRBV9, the J gene TRBJ2-1; D may correspond to TRBD1 or TRBD2 (6 bases each). Trimming took off 0 bases at V and 0 bases at J, with 10 bases between the two ends. Germline V gives CDR1 SGDLS, CDR2 YYNGEE. CDR3 length equals 16 residues. The CDR3 sequence is CASSVGWGASYNEQFF. CDR3 nucleotides: TGTGCCAGCAGCGTAGGATGGGGGGCCTCCTACAATGAGCAGTTCTTC.

This clonotype was counted only a few times. The chain recombines TRBV15 with TRBJ2-7; TRBD2 aligns across 7 bases. Germline CDR1 is LNHNV and CDR2 is YYDKDF (reference sequence). The CDR3 consists of 15 residues. The ends lost 0 bases at V and 2 bases at J; junction bases unmatched: 4. The chain's CDR3 is CATSRDWGGAYEQYF. The CDR3, as DNA: TGTGCCACCAGCAGAGATTGGGGGGGAGCCTACGAGCAGTACTTC.

The chain has TRBV15 and TRBJ2-3; a possible D gene is TRBD1 (6 bases). The V gene lost 5 bases and the J gene lost 7 bases, with 22 bases spanning the gap. There are 16 residues in the CDR3. CDR1 is LNHNV and CDR2 is YYDKDF in the germline V gene (reference sequence). CDR3 bases: TGTGCCACCAGCGGCCGGGACACCTTAACGAGGAATACGCAGTATTTT. Its translation is CATSGRDTLTRNTQYF.

This clonotype was counted only a few times. This sequence joins TRBV6-1 and TRBJ2-5; D uncertain. The V gene's germline CDR1 is MNHNS and CDR2 SASEGT. The CDR3 is 14 amino acids. V lost 8 bases and J 2 bases, leaving 15 bases between the germline ends. The CDR3 loop is CASVLETLQETQYF. The CDR3 nucleotides read TGTGCCAGCGTGTTGGAGACACTTCAAGAGACCCAGTACTTC.

This chain uses TRBV5-1 with TRBJ1-2; 9 positions agree with TRBD1. This CDR3 is built from 17 residues. The trim removed 4 bases at V and 6 bases at J, leaving 16 bases unmatched. Germline CDR1 and CDR2: SGHRS and YFSETQ. This CDR3 is CASSGLTGGVTYDGYTF. The CDR3 DNA reads TGCGCCAGCAGCGGATTAACAGGGGGCGTCACGTACGATGGCTACACCTTC.

This clonotype was seen more than once but under ten times. Possible read error: a much larger clone is one base away. The gene calls are TRBV4-2 and TRBJ2-5, with D maybe TRBD1 (6 bases). Trimming left V 1 base short and J 9 bases short, with 12 bases between. CDR1 LGHNA and CDR2 YNFKEQ come from the germline V gene. This CDR3 spans 13 amino acids. The CDR3 reads CASSQGRGEAQYF. CDR3 in DNA: TGTGCCAGCAGCCAAGGCAGGGGCGAGGCCCAGTACTTC.

This clonotype was seen only a few times. This chain links TRBV20-1 with TRBJ2-1; 12 positions agree with TRBD2. In germline, CDR1 is DFQATT, CDR2 SNEGSKA (reference sequence). V dropped 4 bases and J dropped 5; count of bases not matched to a gene: 9. The CDR3 has 16 amino acids. CDR3 bases: TGCAGTGCTACGAGGTGGGCTAGCGGGGGGGACAATGAGCAGTTCTTC. Translation gives CSATRWASGGDNEQFF.

The chain joins TRBV3-1 to TRBJ1-1; no firm D call. The CDR3 length is 15 residues. The V end lost 0 bases, the J end lost 6 bases, and 14 bases lay between the germline ends. Germline V gene data show CDR1 as LGHDT and CDR2 as YNNKEL (reference sequence). The CDR3 spells CASSQDKLKRAEAFF. The CDR3 bases are TGTGCCAGCAGCCAAGATAAGTTGAAGAGGGCTGAAGCTTTCTTT.

Concerning this clonotype itself: A read error may produce the germline difference seen at one junction end. V gene TRBV11-2 combines with J gene TRBJ2-5, with D hard to call. The CDR3 covers 13 residues. Germline CDR1 reads SGHAT; CDR2 reads FQNNGV. CDR3 nucleotide sequence: TGTGCCAGCAGTCCACACCTACAAGAGACCCGGTACTTC. Translation: CASSPHLQETRYF.

The rearrangement links TRBV6-8 to TRBJ2-5; D may be TRBD2 (5 bases). V was pared by 8 bases and J by 11 bases, with 21 bases between. CDR1 and CDR2 (germline): MNHGY, SAAAGT. This CDR3 spans 13 amino acids. CDR3 DNA sequence: TGTGCCAGCTCATTCGCGAGCGGTCAGGAGCAGTACTTC. This translates into CASSFASGQEQYF.

This clonotype was detected only a few times. The V and J genes are TRBV6-5 and TRBJ1-1; D is perhaps TRBD1 (6 bases). This CDR3 has 16 residues. V lost 4 bases and J 1 base, leaving 16 bases between the germline ends. Germline assignment: CDR1 MNHEY and CDR2 SVGAGI. The CDR3 DNA reads as TGTGCCAGCAGTTCCACGAAGACAGGAAGGAACACTGAAGCTTTCTTT. This encodes CASSSTKTGRNTEAFF.

This clonotype was recorded a few times. The chain links TRBV9 to TRBJ2-7; 9 nucleotides match TRBD1. This CDR3 is built from 16 residues. Germline V gene lookup returns CDR1 SGDLS and CDR2 YYNGEE. V lost 2 bases, J lost 0 bases, and 6 bases stayed unmatched. The CDR3 bases are TGTGCCAGCAGCGTTGCTCCGGGACAGGGCTCCTACGAGCAGTACTTC. Its protein is CASSVAPGQGSYEQYF.

The rearrangement joins TRBV28 to TRBJ2-1, with TRBD2 identical over 10 bases. This CDR3 region has 20 residues. Germline V CDR1 and CDR2: MDHEN, SYDVKM. V lost 6 bases and J lost 7; bases outside the gene matches: 24. The CDR3 nucleotides are TGTGCCAGCAGGCCGACCCTCAAATTTCACAGCGGGAGGGCGCGGAATGAGCAGTTCTTC. This sequence encodes CASRPTLKFHSGRARNEQFF.